Detailed here is one T cell receptor (beta chain). Its cognate antigen is unknown. This sample was taken from a study of cytomegalovirus exposure and HLA in healthy donors. Although they were nominally healthy when sampled, donors likely had unrecorded immune exposures. The primer mix had 60 Vbeta and 13 Jbeta primers. Sequencing used immunoSEQ multiplex PCR; TCRdb keeps in-frame clones, though not all of them. The sample includes some 90,000 clones, approximately 80% seen only once; the top ten take about 3.8%. Notes on the study in general: There were reportedly fewer N-insertions in an Asian-associated ancestry cluster than the approximately 700-donor mean, in a later analysis. Analyzed later, most CMV-associated TCR beta chains appeared HLA-restricted.

Sequencing was carried out using PBMCs. This TCR derives from a man between 50 and 59 years old in good health and CMV-seronegative.

CDR3 bases: TGCGCCAGCCGGTCGGGGAGCTCCTATAATTCACCCCTCCACTTT. Translation: CASRSGSSYNSPLHF. The chain recombines TRBV4-3 with TRBJ1-6; D unclear. CDR1 is LGHNA and CDR2 is YSLEER in the germline V gene. The CDR3 runs 15 residues. V lost 8 bases, J lost 0 bases, and 11 bases lay in between.